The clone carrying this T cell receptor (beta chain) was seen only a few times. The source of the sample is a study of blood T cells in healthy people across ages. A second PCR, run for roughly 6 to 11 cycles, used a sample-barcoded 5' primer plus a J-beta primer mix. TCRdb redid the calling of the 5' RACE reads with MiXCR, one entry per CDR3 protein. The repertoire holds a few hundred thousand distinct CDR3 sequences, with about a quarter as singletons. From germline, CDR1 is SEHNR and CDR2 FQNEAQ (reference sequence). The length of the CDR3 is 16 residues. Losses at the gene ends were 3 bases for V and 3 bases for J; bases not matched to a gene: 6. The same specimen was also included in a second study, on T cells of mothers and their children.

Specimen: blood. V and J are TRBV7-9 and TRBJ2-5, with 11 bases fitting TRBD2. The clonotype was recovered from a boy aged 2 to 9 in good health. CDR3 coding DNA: TGTGCCAGCAGCTTGGCGACTAGCGGGATAAAAGAGACCCAGTACTTC. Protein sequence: CASSLATSGIKETQYF. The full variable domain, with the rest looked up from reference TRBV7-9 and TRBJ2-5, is DTGVSQNPRHKITKRGQNVTFRCDPISEHNRLYWYRQTLGQGPEFLTYFQNEAQLEKSRLLSDRFSAERPKGSFSTLEIQRTEQGDSAMYLCASSLATSGIKETQYFGPGTRLLVL.